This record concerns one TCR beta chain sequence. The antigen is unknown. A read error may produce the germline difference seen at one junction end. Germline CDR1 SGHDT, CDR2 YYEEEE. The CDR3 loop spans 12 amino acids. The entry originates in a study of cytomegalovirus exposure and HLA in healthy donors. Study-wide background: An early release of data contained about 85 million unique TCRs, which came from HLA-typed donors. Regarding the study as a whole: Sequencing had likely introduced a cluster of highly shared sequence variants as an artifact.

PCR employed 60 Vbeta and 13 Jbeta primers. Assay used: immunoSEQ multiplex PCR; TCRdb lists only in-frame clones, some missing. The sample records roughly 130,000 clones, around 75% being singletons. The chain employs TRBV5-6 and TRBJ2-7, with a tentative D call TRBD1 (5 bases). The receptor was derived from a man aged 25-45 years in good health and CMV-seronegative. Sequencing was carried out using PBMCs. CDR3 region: CASSLNSGRADF. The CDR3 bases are TGTGCCAGCAGCTTGAATTCTGGCAGGGCTGACTTC.